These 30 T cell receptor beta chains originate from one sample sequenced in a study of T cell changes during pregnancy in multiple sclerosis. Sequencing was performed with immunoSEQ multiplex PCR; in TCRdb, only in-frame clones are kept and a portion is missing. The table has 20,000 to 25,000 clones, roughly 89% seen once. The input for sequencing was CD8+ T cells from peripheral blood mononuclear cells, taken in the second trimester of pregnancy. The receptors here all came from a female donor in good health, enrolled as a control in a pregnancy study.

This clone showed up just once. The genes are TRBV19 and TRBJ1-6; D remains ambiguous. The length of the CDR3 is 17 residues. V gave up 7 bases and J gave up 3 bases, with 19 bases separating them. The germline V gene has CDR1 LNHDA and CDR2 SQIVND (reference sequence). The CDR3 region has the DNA TGTGCCAGTACTATTGAGGGCGGCGGACTCTATAATTCACCCCTCCACTTT. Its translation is CASTIEGGGLYNSPLHF. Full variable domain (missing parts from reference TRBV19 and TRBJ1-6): DGGITQSPKYLFRKEGQNVTLSCEQNLNHDAMYWYRQDPGQGLRLIYYSQIVNDFQKGDIAEGYSVSREKKESFPLTVTSAQKNPTAFYLCASTIEGGGLYNSPLHFGNGTRLTVT.

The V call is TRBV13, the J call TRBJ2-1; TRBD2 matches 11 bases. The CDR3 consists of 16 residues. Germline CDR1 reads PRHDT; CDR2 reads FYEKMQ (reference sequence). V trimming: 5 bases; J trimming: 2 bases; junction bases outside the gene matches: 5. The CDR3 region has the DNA TGTGCCAGCAGCCCTGAGACTAGCGGGACCTACAATGAGCAGTTCTTC. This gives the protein CASSPETSGTYNEQFF.

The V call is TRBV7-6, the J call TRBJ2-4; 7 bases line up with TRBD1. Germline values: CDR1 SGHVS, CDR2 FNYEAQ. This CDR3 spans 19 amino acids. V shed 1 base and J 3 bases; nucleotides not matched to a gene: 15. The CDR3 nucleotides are TGTGCCAGCAGCTTAGAAGGCGACAGGGTTTGGTCCGTCAAAAACATTCAGTACTTC. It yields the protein CASSLEGDRVWSVKNIQYF. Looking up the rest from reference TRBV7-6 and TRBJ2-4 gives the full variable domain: GAGVSQSPRYKVTKRGQDVALRCDPISGHVSLYWYRQALGQGPEFLTYFNYEAQQDKSGLPNDRFSAERPEGSISTLTIQRTEQRDSAMYRCASSLEGDRVWSVKNIQYFGAGTRLSVL.

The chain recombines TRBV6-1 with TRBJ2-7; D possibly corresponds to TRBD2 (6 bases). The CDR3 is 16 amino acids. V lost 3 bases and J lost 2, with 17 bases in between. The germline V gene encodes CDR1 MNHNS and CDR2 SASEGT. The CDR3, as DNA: TGTGCCAGCAGTGAGACTAGTCAGGGTATTGCCTACGAGCAGTACTTC. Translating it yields CASSETSQGIAYEQYF.

For the CDR3, the DNA is TGTGCCACCAGCAGAGTTGGCGGGAGGGCCTATGAGCAGTTCTTC. The encoded protein is CATSRVGGRAYEQFF. The rearrangement uses TRBV15 and TRBJ2-1; 9 bases are shared with TRBD2. After removal of 1 base from V and 8 bases from J, the junction contained 6 bases not matched to a gene. The CDR3 consists of 15 residues. Germline CDR1 and CDR2: LNHNV and YYDKDF (reference sequence). Full variable domain (rest looked up from reference TRBV15 and TRBJ2-1): DAMVIQNPRYQVTQFGKPVTLSCSQTLNHNVMYWYQQKSSQAPKLLFHYYDKDFNNEADTPDNFQSRRPNTSFCFLDIRSPGLGDTAMYLCATSRVGGRAYEQFFGPGTRLTVL.

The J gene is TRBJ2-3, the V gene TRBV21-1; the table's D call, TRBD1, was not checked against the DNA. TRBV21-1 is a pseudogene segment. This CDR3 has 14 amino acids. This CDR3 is CANFRGRHTDTQYF. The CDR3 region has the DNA TGTGCCAACTTCAGGGGGCGGCACACAGATACGCAGTATTTT.

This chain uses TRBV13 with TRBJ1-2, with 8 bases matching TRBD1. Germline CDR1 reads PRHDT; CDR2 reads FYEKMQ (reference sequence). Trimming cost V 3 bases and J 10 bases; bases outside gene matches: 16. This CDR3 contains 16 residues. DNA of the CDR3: TGTGCCAGCAGCTTTTTCCAGGGGGCGGAGGACCCAGTCTACACCTTC. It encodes CASSFFQGAEDPVYTF.

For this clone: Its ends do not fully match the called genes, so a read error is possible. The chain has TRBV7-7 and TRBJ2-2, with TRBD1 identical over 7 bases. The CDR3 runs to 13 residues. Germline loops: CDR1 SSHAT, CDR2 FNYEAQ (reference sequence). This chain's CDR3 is CASSGRGTGELFF. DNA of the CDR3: TGTGCTAGCAGCGGCAGGGGGACCGGGGAGCTGTTTTTT.

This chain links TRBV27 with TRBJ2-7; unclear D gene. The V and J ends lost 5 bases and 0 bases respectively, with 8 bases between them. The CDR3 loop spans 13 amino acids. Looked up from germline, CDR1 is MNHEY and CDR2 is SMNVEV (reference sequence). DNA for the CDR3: TGTGCCAGCAGTCCGGAGAGCTCCTACGAGCAGTACTTC. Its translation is CASSPESSYEQYF.

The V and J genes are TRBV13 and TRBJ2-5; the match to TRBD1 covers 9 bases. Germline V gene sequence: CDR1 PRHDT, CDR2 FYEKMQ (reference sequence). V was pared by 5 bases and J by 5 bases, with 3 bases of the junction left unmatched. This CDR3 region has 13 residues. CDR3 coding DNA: TGTGCCAGCAGCAAAGGGACAGGGGAGACCCAGTACTTC. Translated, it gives CASSKGTGETQYF. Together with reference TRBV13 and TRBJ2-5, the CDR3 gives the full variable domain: AAGVIQSPRHLIKEKRETATLKCYPIPRHDTVYWYQQGPGQDPQFLISFYEKMQSDKGSIPDRFSAQQFSDYHSELNMSSLELGDSALYFCASSKGTGETQYFGPGTRLLVL.

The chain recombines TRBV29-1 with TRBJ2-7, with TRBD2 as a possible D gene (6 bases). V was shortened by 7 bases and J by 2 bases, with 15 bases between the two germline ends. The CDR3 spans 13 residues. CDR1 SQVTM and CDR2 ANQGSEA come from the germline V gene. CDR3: CSAHGGNPYEQYF. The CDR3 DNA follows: TGCAGCGCCCACGGGGGAAATCCCTACGAGCAGTACTTC.

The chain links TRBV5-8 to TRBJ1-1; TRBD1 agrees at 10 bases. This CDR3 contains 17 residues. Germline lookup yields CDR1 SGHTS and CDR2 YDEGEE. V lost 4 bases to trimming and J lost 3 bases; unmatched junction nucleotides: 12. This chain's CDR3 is CASSRGQGIVLDTEAFF. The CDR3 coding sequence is TGTGCCAGCAGCCGGGGACAGGGGATTGTCTTGGACACTGAAGCTTTCTTT.

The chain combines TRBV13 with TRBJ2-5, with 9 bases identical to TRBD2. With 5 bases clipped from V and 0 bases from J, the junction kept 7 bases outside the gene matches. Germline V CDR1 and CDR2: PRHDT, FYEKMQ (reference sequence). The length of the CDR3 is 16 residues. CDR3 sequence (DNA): TGTGCCAGCAGCCCTGCGGGGGGGGTGTACCAAGAGACCCAGTACTTC. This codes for CASSPAGGVYQETQYF. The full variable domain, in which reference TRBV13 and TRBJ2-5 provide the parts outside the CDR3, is AAGVIQSPRHLIKEKRETATLKCYPIPRHDTVYWYQQGPGQDPQFLISFYEKMQSDKGSIPDRFSAQQFSDYHSELNMSSLELGDSALYFCASSPAGGVYQETQYFGPGTRLLVL.

The CDR3: CAASRRTGESSGANVLTF. In nucleotides, the CDR3 is TGTGCCGCTTCGAGGAGGACAGGAGAAAGCTCTGGGGCCAACGTCCTGACTTTC. The chain carries TRBV7-6 and TRBJ2-6; 7 bases match TRBD1. V lost 11 bases and J lost 0; bases outside the gene matches: 16. The CDR3 totals 18 residues. The germline V gene encodes CDR1 SGHVS and CDR2 FNYEAQ.

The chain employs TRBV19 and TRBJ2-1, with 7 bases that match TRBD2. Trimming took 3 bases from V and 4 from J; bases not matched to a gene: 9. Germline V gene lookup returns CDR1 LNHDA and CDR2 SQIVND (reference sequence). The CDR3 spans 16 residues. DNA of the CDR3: TGTGCCAGTAGTATTGTTGCGGGAGTAGGTTACAATGAGCAGTTCTTC. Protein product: CASSIVAGVGYNEQFF.

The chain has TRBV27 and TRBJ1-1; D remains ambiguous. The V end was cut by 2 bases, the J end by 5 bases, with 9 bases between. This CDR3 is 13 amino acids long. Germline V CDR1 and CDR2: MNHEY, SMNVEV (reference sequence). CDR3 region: CASSLNSPTEAFF. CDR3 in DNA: TGTGCCAGCAGTTTAAACAGTCCGACTGAAGCTTTCTTT.

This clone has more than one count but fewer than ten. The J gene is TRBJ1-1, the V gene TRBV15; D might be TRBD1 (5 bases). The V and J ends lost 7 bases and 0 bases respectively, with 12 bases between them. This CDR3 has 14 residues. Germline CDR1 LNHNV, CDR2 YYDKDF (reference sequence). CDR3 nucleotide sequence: TGTGCCACCACCGTCGACAGAATGAACACTGAAGCTTTCTTT. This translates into CATTVDRMNTEAFF.

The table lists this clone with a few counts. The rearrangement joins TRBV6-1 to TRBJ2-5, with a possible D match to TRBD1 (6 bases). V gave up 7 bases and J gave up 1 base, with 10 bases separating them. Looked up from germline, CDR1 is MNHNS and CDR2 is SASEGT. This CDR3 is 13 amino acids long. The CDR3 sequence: CASNQDSQETQYF. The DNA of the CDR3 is TGTGCCAGCAACCAGGACAGCCAAGAGACCCAGTACTTC.

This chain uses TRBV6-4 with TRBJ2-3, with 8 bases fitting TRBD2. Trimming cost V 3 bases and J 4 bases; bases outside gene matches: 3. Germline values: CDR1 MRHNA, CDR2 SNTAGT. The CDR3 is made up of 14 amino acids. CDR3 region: CASSEAGEADTQYF. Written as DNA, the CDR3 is TGTGCCAGCAGTGAAGCGGGAGAGGCAGATACGCAGTATTTT.

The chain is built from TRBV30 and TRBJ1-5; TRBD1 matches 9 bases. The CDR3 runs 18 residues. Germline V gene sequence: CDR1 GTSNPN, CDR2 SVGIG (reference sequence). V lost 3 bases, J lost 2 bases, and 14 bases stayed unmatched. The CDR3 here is CAWSRRDREGYGNQPQHF. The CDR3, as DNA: TGTGCCTGGAGCCGTCGGGACAGGGAAGGTTATGGCAATCAGCCCCAGCATTTT.

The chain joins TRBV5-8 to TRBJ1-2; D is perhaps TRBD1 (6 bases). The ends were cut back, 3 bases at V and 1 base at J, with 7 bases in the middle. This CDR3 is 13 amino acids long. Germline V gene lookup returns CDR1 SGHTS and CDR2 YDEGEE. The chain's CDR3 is CASSSDSNYGYTF. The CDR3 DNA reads TGTGCCAGCAGCTCGGACAGTAACTATGGCTACACCTTC. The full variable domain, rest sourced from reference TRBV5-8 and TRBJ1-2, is EAGVTQSPTHLIKTRGQQATLRCSPISGHTSVYWYQQALGLGLQFLLWYDEGEERNRGNFPPRFSGRQFPNYSSELNVNALELEDSALYLCASSSDSNYGYTFGSGTRLTVV.

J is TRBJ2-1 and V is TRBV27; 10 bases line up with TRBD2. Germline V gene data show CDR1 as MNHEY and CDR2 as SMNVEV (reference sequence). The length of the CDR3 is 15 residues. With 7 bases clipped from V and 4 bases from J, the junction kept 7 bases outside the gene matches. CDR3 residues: CASTLSGRGYNEQFF. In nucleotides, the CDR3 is TGTGCCAGCACCCTGAGCGGGAGGGGGTACAATGAGCAGTTCTTC.

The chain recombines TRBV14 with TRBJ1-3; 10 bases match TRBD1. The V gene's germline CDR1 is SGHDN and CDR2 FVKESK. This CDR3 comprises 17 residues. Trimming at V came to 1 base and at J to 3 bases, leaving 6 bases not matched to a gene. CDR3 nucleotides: TGTGCCAGCAGCCAAGCGGACAGGGGGAGCTTTGGAAACACCATATATTTT. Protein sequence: CASSQADRGSFGNTIYF.

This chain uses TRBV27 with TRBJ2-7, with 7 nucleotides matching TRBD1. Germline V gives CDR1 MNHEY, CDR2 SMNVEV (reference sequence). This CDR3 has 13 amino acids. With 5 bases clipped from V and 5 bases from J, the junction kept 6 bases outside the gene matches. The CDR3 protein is CASSPGQAHEQYF. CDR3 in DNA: TGTGCCAGCAGTCCCGGACAGGCCCACGAGCAGTACTTC.

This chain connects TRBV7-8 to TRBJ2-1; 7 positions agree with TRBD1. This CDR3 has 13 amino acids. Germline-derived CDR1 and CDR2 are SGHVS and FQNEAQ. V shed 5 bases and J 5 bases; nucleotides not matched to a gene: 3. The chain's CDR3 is CASSRQGDNEQFF. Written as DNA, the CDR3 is TGTGCCAGCAGCCGTCAGGGGGACAATGAGCAGTTCTTC.

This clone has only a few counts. Here the CDR3 reads CASRLRPQGQPQHF. Here the CDR3 DNA reads TGTGCCAGTAGACTAAGGCCCCAGGGTCAGCCCCAGCATTTT. This chain uses TRBV19 with TRBJ1-5, with a tentative D call TRBD1 (5 bases). V lost 6 bases to trimming and J lost 6 bases, with 15 bases between them. This CDR3 has 14 amino acids. Germline assignment: CDR1 LNHDA and CDR2 SQIVND (reference sequence). Based on the CDR3 plus reference TRBV19 and TRBJ1-5, the full variable domain is DGGITQSPKYLFRKEGQNVTLSCEQNLNHDAMYWYRQDPGQGLRLIYYSQIVNDFQKGDIAEGYSVSREKKESFPLTVTSAQKNPTAFYLCASRLRPQGQPQHFGDGTRLSIL.

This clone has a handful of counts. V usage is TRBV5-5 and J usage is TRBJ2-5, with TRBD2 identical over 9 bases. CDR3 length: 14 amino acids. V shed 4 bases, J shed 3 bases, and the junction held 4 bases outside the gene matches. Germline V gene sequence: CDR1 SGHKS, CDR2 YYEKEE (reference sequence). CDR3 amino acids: CASSLSSGEETQYF. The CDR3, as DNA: TGTGCCAGCAGCCTATCTAGCGGGGAAGAGACCCAGTACTTC.

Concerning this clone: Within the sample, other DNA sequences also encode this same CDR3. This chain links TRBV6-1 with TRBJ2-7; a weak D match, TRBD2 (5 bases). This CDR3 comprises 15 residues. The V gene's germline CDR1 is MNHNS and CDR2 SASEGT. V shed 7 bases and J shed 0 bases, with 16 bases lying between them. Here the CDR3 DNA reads TGTGCCAGCACTGTCGGAGCGGAGAGCTCCTACGAGCAGTACTTC. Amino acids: CASTVGAESSYEQYF.

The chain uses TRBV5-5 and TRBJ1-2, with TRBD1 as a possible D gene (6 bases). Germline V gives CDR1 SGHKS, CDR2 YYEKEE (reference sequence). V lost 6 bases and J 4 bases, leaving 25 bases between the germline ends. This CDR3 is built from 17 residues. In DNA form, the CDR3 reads TGTGCCAGCACTACCCTCACCACAGGGCCCCCCGGCTATGGCTACACCTTC. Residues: CASTTLTTGPPGYGYTF.

CDR3 bases: TGTGCCAGCAGCTTCTCCTCGACAGGGATAAACACCGGGGAGCTGTTTTTT. This encodes CASSFSSTGINTGELFF. The chain is built from TRBV7-9 and TRBJ2-2, with 7 positions matching TRBD1. The CDR3 is 17 residues long. V was clipped by 3 bases and J by 2 bases; unmatched bases: 9. In germline, CDR1 is SEHNR, CDR2 FQNEAQ (reference sequence).